This TCR beta chain was recovered during a study of blood T cells in healthy people across ages (dated by TCRdb to between 2015 and 2017). Notes on the research overall: In model experiments, template switching captured roughly one uniquely barcoded TCR beta cDNA molecule for every two T cells. Age-related changes in TCR beta repertoire diversity were measured in the study by deep sequencing normalized with unique cDNA molecular identifiers. The donors were split into four age groups: young (average 16 years), middle-aged (about 40), aged (about 62) and long-lived (more than 80). The study analyzed two additional independent replicas of 1 million unique cDNA reads from the same blood draw for two donors, one aged 18 to 30 and one aged 80 or older. To avoid experimental bias, donors of different ages were spread randomly across the sequencing lanes.

About this clonotype itself: Its antigen is not yet known. The record has no base qualities; no much larger clone is one base away.

The donors were some 39 Caucasian individuals from Russia, aged roughly 6 to 100 years, who were systemically healthy. Each donor gave about 11 milliliters of peripheral blood, drawn into EDTA-treated Vacutainer tubes. PBMCs were isolated by Ficoll-Paque density-gradient centrifugation, with at least 6 million obtained per sample. Total RNA was extracted from PBMCs with Trizol reagent, with at least 6 micrograms obtained per sample. The percentages of naive CD45RAhigh/CD27high T cells were determined by flow cytometry on a PBMC aliquot from every donor. Sequences SGHAT (CDR1) and FQDESV (CDR2) are obtained from the germline V gene (reference sequence). V drops 5 bases and J drops 5 bases, leaving 12 bases in between. CDR3 length: 13 amino acids, cysteine to phenylalanine. Only the CDR3 DNA stays, 39 bases, in frame from base 1. Libraries came from 5' RACE. Sequenced on an Illumina HiSeq 2500. A second PCR of roughly 6 to 11 cycles was performed with a sample-barcoded 5' primer and a J-beta primer mix. Each TCR beta cDNA molecule received a unique molecular identifier from a template-switch 5' adaptor carrying 12 random nucleotides. Each sample yielded at least 3 million CDR3-containing paired-end reads. The Mint cDNA synthesis kit, primed by a TRBC-specific oligonucleotide, was used to synthesize first-strand cDNA from all RNA. All cDNA was treated with uracil-DNA glycosylase and then went through a first 18-cycle PCR with the universal primers M1SS and BC2_uni_R. In the authors' own workflow: Each sample was normalized by randomly selecting 1 million high-quality reads, each carrying a distinct molecular identifier. Instead of being binned into consensus sequences, reads with shared molecular identifiers were discarded. CDR3 identification, clonotype clustering and error correction used MiTCR with a Q25 quality threshold and the strictest error-elimination algorithm. Lower-bound total TCR beta diversity was estimated with a nonparametric unseen species model using Euler transformation. Using fastp trimming at Q25 and MiXCR clonotype assembly, TCRdb reanalyzed the public sequencing data and kept in-frame beta chains. Each CDR3 protein appears once, grouped with its most common genes and DNA. The V and J calls here are based on TCRdb, not the publication. The sample contains about a million distinct CDR3 sequences, about 53% of them found a single time. The ten largest make up about a fifth of the sample.

The paper as a whole reports these results and caveats: Because donor CMV infection status was unknown, age-related changes in expanded clonotypes were potentially confounded. As age increased, observed TCR beta diversity per million T cells dropped in a roughly linear way, and a significant reduction was already evident by age roughly 36. Estimates of total diversity based on one million sequenced T cells were considered lower bounds and underestimates. Compared with the aged group, the long-lived group had more naive CD4+ T cells, fewer expanded clones and increased TCR diversity, suggesting age selection. Bulk unsorted PBMC profiling prevented conclusive comparison of naive and antigen-experienced compartments. A strong correlation was found between observed TCR beta diversity and the percentage of naive T cells measured by flow cytometry.

Specimen: blood. Here the chain combines TRBV11-1 and TRBJ2-5; too little of a D gene remains to name it. This receptor was identified in a woman aged 55-75 years in good health. The CDR3 reads as follows: CASSANLEETQYF. The base sequence is TGTGCCAGCAGCGCCAACCTGGAGGAGACCCAGTACTTC.